The T cell receptor beta chain described here comes from a study of cytomegalovirus exposure and HLA in healthy donors. Germline V gene data show CDR1 as MNHNY and CDR2 as SVGAGI (reference sequence). The CDR3 length is 14 residues. V was clipped by 6 bases and J by 4 bases; unmatched bases: 5. Libraries were prepared by immunoSEQ multiplex PCR; TCRdb keeps only in-frame clonotypes and omits some of them. The table has 150,000 to 180,000 clones, about 88% seen once. Material: PBMCs. The chain is built from TRBV6-6 and TRBJ2-2; 7 bases line up with TRBD1. The sequence was obtained from a man aged 18-30 years in good health and CMV-seropositive. The CDR3 region is CASSRDSPTGELFF. CDR3 DNA sequence: TGTGCCAGCAGCCGGGACAGCCCCACCGGGGAGCTGTTTTTT.